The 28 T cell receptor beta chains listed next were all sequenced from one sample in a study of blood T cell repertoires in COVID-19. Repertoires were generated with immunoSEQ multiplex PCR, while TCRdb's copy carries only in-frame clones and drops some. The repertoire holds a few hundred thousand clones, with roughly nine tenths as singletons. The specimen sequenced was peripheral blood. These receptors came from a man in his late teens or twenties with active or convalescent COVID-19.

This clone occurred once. Here the CDR3 DNA reads TGCGCCAGCAGCTTGGAACCTAGCGTGAAAGAGACCCAGTACTTC. Translation gives CASSLEPSVKETQYF. V and J are TRBV5-1 and TRBJ2-5, with D possibly TRBD2 on 6 matching bases. From germline, CDR1 is SGHRS and CDR2 YFSETQ. The V end was cut by 0 bases, the J end by 3 bases, with 12 bases between. CDR3 length equals 15 residues.

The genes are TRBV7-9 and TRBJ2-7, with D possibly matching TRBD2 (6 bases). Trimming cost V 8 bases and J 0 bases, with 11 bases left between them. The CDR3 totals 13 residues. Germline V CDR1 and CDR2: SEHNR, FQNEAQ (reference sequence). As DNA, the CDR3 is TGTGCCAGCGGAGGGTCAAGCTCCTACGAGCAGTACTTC. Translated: CASGGSSSYEQYF. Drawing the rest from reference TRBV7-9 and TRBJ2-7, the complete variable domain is DTGVSQNPRHKITKRGQNVTFRCDPISEHNRLYWYRQTLGQGPEFLTYFQNEAQLEKSRLLSDRFSAERPKGSFSTLEIQRTEQGDSAMYLCASGGSSSYEQYFGPGTRLTVT.

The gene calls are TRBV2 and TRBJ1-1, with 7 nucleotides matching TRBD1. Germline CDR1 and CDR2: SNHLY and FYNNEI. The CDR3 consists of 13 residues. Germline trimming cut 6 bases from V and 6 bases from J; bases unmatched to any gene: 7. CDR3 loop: CASRATGSAEAFF. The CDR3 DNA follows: TGTGCCAGCAGAGCGACAGGGTCCGCTGAAGCTTTCTTT.

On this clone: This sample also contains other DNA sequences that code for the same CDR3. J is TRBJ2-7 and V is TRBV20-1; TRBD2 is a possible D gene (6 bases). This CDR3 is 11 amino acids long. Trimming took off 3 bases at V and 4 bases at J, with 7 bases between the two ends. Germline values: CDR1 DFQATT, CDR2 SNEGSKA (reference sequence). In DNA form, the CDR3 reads TGCAGTGCTAGGCTAGCGTACGAGCAGTACTTC. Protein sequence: CSARLAYEQYF.

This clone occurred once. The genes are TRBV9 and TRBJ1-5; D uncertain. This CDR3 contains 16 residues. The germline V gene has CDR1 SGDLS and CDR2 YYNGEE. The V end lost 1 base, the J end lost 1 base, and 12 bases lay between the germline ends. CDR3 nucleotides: TGTGCCAGCAGCGTAAGTCCAGAAACCAGCAATCAGCCCCAGCATTTT. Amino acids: CASSVSPETSNQPQHF. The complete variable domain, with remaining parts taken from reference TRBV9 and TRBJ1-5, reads DSGVTQTPKHLITATGQRVTLRCSPRSGDLSVYWYQQSLDQGLQFLIQYYNGEERAKGNILERFSAQQFPDLHSELNLSSLELGDSALYFCASSVSPETSNQPQHFGDGTRLSIL.

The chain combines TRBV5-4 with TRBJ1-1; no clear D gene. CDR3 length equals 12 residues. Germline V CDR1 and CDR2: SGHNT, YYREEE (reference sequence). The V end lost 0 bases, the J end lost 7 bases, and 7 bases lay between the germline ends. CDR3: CASSLVGLEAFF. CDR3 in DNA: TGTGCCAGCAGCTTGGTTGGCCTTGAAGCTTTCTTT.

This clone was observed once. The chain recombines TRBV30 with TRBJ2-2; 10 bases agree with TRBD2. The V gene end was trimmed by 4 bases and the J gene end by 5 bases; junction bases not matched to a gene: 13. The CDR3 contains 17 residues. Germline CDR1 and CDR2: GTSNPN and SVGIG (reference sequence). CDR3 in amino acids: CAWTHRASGGLTGELFF. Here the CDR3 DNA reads TGTGCCTGGACCCACCGGGCTAGCGGGGGCCTTACCGGGGAGCTGTTTTTT.

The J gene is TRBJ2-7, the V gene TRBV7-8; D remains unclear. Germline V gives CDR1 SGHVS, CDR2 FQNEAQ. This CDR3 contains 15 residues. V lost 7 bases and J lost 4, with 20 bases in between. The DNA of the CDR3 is TGTGCCAGCACCCCTCAGGTAGGCAGAAGATACGAGCAGTACTTC. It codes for CASTPQVGRRYEQYF.

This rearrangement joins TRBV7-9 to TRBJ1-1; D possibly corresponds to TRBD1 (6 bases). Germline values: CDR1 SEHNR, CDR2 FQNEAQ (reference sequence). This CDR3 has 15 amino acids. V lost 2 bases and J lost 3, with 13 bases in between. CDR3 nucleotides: TGTGCCAGCAGCTTACTCGGCAGGGGCCACACTGAAGCTTTCTTT. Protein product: CASSLLGRGHTEAFF.

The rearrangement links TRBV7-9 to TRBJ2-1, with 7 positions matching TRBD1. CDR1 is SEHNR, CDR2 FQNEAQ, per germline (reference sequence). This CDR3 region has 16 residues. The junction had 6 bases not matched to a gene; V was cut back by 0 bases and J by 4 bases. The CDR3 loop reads CASSLARGPVYNEQFF. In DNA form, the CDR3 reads TGTGCCAGCAGCTTAGCGAGGGGGCCCGTTTACAATGAGCAGTTCTTC.

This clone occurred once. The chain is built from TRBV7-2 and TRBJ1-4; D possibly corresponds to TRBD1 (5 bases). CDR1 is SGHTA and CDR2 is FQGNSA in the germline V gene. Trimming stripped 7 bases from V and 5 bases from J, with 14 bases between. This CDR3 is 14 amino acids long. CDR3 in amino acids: CASKLGGENEKLFF. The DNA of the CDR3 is TGTGCCAGCAAATTGGGGGGGGAAAATGAAAAACTGTTTTTT. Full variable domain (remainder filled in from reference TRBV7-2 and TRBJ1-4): GAGVSQSPSNKVTEKGKDVELRCDPISGHTALYWYRQSLGQGLEFLIYFQGNSAPDKSGLPSDRFSAERTGGSVSTLTIQRTQQEDSAVYLCASKLGGENEKLFFGSGTQLSVL.

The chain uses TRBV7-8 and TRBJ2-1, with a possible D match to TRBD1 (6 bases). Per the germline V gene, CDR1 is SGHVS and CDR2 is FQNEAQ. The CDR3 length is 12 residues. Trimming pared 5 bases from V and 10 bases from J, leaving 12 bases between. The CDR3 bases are TGTGCCAGCAGCATGGGGGCCGGGGAGCAGTTCTTC. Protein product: CASSMGAGEQFF.

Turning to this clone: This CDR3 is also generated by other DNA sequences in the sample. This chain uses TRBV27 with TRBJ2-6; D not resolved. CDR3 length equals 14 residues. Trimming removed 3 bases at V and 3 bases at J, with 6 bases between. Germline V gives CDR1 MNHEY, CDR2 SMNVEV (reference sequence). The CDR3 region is CASSLLSGANVLTF. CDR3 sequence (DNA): TGTGCCAGCAGTTTGCTGAGTGGGGCCAACGTCCTGACTTTC.

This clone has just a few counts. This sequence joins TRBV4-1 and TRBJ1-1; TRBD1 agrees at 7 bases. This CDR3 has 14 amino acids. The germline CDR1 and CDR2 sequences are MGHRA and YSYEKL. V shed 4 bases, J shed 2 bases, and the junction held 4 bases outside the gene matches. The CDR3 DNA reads TGCGCCAGCAGCCGGGGACAGACAAACACTGAAGCTTTCTTT. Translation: CASSRGQTNTEAFF.

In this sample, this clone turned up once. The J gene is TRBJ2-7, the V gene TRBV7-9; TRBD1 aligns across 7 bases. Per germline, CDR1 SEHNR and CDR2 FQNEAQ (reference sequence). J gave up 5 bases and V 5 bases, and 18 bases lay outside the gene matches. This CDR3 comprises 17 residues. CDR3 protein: CASSLPLPAGGLHEQYF. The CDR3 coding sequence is TGTGCCAGCAGCCTACCTTTGCCGGCAGGGGGATTGCACGAGCAGTACTTC.

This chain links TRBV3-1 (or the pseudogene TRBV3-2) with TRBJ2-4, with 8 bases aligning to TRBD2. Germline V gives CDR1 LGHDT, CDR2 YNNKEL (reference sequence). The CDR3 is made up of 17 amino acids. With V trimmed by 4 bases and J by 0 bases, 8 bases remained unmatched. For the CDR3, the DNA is TGTGCCAGCAGCCCCCGACTAGCGAGGGAAGCCAAAAACATTCAGTACTTC. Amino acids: CASSPRLAREAKNIQYF.

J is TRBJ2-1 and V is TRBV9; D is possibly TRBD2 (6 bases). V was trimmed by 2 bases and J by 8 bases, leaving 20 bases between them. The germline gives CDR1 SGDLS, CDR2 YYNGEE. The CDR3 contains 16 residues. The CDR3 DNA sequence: TGTGCCAGCAGCGTGGGGGGACTCGGCCTTATAGATGAGCAGTTCTTC. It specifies CASSVGGLGLIDEQFF.

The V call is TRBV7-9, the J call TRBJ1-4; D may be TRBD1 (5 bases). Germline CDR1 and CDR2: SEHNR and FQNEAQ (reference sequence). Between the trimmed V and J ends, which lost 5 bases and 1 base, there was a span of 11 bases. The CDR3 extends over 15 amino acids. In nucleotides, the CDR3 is TGTGCCAGCAGCGGCGGGGACGGAACTAATGAAAAACTGTTTTTT. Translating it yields CASSGGDGTNEKLFF. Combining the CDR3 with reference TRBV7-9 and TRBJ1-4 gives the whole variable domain DTGVSQNPRHKITKRGQNVTFRCDPISEHNRLYWYRQTLGQGPEFLTYFQNEAQLEKSRLLSDRFSAERPKGSFSTLEIQRTEQGDSAMYLCASSGGDGTNEKLFFGSGTQLSVL.

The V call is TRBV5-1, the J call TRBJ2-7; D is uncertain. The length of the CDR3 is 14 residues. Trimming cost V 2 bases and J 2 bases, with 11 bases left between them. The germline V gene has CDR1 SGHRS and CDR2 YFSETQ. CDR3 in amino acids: CASSLVVSPYEQYF. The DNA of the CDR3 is TGCGCCAGCAGCTTAGTGGTTAGCCCCTACGAGCAGTACTTC.

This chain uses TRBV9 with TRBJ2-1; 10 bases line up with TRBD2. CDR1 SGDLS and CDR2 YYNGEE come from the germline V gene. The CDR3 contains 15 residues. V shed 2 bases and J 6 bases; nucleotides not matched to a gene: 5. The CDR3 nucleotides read TGTGCCAGCAGCGTTCTTAGCGGGGGGTTCAATGAGCAGTTCTTC. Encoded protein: CASSVLSGGFNEQFF.

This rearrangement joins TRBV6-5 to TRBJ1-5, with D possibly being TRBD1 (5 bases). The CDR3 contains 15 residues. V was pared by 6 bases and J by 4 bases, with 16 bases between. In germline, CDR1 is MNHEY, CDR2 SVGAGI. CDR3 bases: TGTGCCAGCAGGGGGGGAGGGGTCCCTAATCAGCCCCAGCATTTT. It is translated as CASRGGGVPNQPQHF.

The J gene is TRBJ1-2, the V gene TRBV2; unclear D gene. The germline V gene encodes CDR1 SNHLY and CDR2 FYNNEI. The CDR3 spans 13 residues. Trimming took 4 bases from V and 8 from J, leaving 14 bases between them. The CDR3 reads CASSVESLTGYTF. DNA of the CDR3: TGTGCCAGCAGTGTCGAAAGCCTTACCGGCTACACCTTC.

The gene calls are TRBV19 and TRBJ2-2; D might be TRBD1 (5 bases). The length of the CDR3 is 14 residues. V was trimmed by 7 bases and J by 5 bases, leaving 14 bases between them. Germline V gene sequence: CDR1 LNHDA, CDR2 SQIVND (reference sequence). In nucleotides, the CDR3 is TGTGCCAGTACCGGACGACAGTCTACCGGGGAGCTGTTTTTT. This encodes CASTGRQSTGELFF.

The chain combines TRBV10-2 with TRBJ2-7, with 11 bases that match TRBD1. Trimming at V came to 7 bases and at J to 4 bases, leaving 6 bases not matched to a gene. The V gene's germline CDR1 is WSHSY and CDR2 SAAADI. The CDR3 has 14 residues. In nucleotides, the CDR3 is TGCGCCAGCACCAGGACAGGGGGCGGTTACGAGCAGTACTTC. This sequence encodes CASTRTGGGYEQYF.

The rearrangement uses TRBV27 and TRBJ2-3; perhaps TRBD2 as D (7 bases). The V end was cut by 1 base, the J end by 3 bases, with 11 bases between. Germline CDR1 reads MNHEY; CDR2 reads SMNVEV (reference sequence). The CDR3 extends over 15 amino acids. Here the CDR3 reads CASSLFGGRTDTQYF. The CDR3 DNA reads TGTGCCAGCAGTTTATTCGGGGGGCGAACAGATACGCAGTATTTT.

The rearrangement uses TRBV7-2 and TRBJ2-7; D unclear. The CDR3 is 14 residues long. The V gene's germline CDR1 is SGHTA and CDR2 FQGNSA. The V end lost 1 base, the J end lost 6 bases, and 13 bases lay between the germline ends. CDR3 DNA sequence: TGTGCCAGCAGCTTAGATATCTTACCGCGCGAGCAGTACTTC. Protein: CASSLDILPREQYF.

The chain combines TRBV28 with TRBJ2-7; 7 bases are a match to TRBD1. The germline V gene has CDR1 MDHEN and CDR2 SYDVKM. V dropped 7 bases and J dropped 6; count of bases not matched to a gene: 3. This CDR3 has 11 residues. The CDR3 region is CASNTGAEQYF. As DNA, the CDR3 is TGTGCCAGCAATACAGGGGCCGAGCAGTACTTC.

In DNA, the CDR3 is TGTGCCAGCAGTCTAGTTAGGAATGAGCAGTTCTTC. Encoded protein: CASSLVRNEQFF. This chain connects TRBV28 to TRBJ2-1; D gene uncertain. The CDR3 sequence is 12 residues long. Germline V gene lookup returns CDR1 MDHEN and CDR2 SYDVKM. V was cut by 5 bases and J by 7 bases, with 9 bases left in between.